This TCR beta chain was sequenced for a study of cytomegalovirus exposure and HLA in healthy donors. Germline CDR1 reads LNHDA; CDR2 reads SQIVND (reference sequence). The CDR3 runs 16 residues. Trimming pared 4 bases from V and 5 bases from J, leaving 18 bases between. PCR employed 60 Vbeta and 13 Jbeta primers. Study processing details: A later analysis tallied roughly 77 million unique TCR beta chains, around 11 million of them shared. Clones were read by immunoSEQ multiplex PCR, and TCRdb kept only the in-frame ones, dropping some. V, J and clone size were drawn from that table, and D and trimming were deduced from the DNA. This table has around 130,000 clones, about 80% appearing once. This clone was recorded a few times.

The chain employs TRBV19 and TRBJ1-5; D is perhaps TRBD1 (6 bases). Material: PBMCs. This clonotype was obtained from a human donor in good health. CDR3 nucleotides: TGTGCCAGTAGTAATTCCCGACAGGTTTGGGATCAGCCCCAGCATTTT. Amino acids: CASSNSRQVWDQPQHF.